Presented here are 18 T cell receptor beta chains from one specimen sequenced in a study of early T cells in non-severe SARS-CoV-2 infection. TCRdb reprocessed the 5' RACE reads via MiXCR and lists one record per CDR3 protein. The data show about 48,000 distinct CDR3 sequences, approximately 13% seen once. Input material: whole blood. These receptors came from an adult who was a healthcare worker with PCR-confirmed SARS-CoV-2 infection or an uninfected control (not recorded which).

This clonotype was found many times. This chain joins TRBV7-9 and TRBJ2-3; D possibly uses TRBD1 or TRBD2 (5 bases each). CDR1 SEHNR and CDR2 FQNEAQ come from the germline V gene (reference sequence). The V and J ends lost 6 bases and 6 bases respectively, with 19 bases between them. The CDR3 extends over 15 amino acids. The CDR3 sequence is CASSQRGPSLDTQYF. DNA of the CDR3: TGTGCCAGCAGTCAGAGGGGTCCCAGCTTGGATACGCAGTATTTT.

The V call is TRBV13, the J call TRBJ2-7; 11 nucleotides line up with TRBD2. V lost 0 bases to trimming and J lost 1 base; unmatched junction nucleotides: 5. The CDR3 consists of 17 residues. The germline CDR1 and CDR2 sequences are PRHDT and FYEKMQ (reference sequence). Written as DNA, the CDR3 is TGTGCCAGCAGCTTAGGCTTGACTAGCGGGGAGTCCTACGAGCAGTACTTC. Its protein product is CASSLGLTSGESYEQYF.

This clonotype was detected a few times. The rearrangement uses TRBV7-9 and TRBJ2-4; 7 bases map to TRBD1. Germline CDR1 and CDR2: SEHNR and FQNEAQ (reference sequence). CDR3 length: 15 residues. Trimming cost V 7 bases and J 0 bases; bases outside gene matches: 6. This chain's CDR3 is CASTPGGGAKNIQYF. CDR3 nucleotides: TGTGCCAGCACCCCAGGGGGTGGAGCCAAAAACATTCAGTACTTC.

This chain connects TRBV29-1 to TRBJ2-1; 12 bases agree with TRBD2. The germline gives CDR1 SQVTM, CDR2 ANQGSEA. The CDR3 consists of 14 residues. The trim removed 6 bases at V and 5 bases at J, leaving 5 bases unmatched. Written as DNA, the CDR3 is TGCAGCGTCCCGACTAGCGGGGGAAACAATGAGCAGTTCTTC. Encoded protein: CSVPTSGGNNEQFF.

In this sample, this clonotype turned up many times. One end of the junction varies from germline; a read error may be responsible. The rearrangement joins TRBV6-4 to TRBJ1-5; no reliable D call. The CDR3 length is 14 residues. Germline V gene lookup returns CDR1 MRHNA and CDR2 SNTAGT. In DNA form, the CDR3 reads TGTGCCAGCAGGGACTTGTTAAGCAATCAGCCCCAGCATTTT. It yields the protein CASRDLLSNQPQHF.

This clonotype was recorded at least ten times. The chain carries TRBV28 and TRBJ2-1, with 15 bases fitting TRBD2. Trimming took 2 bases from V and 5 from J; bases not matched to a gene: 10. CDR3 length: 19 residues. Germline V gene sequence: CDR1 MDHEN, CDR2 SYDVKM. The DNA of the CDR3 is TGTGCCAGCAGTTTAGACTGGGGACTAGCGGGAGGAAGGAACAATGAGCAGTTCTTC. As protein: CASSLDWGLAGGRNNEQFF.

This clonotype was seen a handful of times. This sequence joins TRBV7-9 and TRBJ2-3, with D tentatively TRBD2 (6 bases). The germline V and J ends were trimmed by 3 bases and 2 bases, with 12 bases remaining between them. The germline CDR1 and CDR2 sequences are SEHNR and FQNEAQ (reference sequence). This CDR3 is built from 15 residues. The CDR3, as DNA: TGTGCCAGCAGCTTCCTGACTAGGACCACAGATACGCAGTATTTT. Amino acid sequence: CASSFLTRTTDTQYF.

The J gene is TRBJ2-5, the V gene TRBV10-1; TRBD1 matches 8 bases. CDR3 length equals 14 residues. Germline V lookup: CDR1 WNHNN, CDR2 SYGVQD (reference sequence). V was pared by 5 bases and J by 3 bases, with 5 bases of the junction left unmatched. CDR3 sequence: CASSPGGWEETQYF. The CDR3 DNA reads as TGCGCCAGCAGTCCAGGGGGCTGGGAAGAGACCCAGTACTTC.

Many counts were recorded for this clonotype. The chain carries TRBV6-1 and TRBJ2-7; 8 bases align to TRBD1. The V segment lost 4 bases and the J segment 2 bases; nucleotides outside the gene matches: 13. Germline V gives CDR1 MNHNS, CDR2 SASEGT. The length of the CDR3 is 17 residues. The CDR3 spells CASSARLGTGFPYEQYF. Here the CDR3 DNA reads TGTGCCAGCAGTGCCCGCCTCGGGACAGGCTTCCCCTACGAGCAGTACTTC.

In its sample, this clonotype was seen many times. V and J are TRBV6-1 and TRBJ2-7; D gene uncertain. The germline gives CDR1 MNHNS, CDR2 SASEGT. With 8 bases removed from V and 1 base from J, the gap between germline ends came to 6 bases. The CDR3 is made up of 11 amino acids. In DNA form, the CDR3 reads TGTGCCAGCGGAACATCCTACGAGCAGTACTTC. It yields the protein CASGTSYEQYF.

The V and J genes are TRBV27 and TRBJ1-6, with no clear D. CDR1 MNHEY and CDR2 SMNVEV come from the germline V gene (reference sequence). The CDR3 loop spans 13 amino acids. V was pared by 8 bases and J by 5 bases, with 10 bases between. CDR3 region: CASSKGHNSPLHF. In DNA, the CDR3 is TGTGCCAGCTCGAAAGGCCATAATTCACCCCTCCACTTT.

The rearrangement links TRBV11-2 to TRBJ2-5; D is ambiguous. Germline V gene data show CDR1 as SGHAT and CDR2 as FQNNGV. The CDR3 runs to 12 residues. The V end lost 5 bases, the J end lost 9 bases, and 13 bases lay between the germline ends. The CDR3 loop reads CASSLMILAQYF. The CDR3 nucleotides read TGTGCCAGCAGCCTCATGATACTTGCCCAGTACTTC.

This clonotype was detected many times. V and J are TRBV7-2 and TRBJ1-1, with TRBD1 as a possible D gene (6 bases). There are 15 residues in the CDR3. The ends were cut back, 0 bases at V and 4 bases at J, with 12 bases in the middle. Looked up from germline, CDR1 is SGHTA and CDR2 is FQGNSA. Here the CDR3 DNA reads TGTGCCAGCAGCTTAGCCCACAGGGAGTTCACTGAAGCTTTCTTT. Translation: CASSLAHREFTEAFF.

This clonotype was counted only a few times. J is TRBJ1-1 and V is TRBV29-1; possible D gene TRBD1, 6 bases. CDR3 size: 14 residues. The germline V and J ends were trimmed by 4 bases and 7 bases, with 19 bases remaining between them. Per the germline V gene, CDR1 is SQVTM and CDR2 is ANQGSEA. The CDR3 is CSVAISGDIYEAFF. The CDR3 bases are TGCAGCGTTGCCATTTCTGGGGACATCTATGAAGCTTTCTTT.

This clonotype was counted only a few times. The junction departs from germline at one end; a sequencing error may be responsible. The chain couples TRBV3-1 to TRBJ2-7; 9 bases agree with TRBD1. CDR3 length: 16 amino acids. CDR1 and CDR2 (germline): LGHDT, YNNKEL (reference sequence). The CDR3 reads CASSQSPGQGAYEQHF. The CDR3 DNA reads TGTGCCAGCAGCCAATCTCCGGGACAGGGAGCCTACGAGCAGCACTTC.

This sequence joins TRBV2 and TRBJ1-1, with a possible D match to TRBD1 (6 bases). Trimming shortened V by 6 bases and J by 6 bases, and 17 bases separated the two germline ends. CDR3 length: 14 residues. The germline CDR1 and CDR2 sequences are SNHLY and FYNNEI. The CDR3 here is CASSLQGASPEAFF. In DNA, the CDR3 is TGTGCCAGCAGCCTACAGGGAGCGAGTCCTGAAGCTTTCTTT.

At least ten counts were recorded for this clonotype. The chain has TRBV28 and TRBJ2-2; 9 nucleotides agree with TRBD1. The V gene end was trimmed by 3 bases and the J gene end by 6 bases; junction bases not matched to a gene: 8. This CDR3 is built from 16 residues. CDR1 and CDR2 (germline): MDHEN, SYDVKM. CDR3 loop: CASSLGGQGKSGELFF. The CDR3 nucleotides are TGTGCCAGCAGTTTGGGCGGACAGGGGAAGTCCGGGGAGCTGTTTTTT.

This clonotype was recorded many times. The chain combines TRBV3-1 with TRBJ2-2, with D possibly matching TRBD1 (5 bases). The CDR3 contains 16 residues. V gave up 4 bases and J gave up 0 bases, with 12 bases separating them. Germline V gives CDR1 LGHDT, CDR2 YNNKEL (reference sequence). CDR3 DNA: TGTGCCAGCAGCCTAGACAGACCTCCGAACACCGGGGAGCTGTTTTTT. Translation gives CASSLDRPPNTGELFF.